The present TCR beta chain was sequenced within a study of blood T cell repertoires in COVID-19. Background on the study: Collection of acute and convalescent COVID-19 samples took place in the United States, Italy and Spain. T cells, B-cell-depleted T cells, or PBMCs supplied cDNA or gDNA.

In the authors' methods: Counts of nucleated cells, estimated from reference gene primer amplification, were obtained. The method was immunoSEQ multiplex PCR; TCRdb's version includes in-frame clones alone and lacks a portion of them. For V, J and clone size, that table is used; D and trimming come from the DNA. The table has just over 200,000 clones, about 78% seen once. The TCR was taken from a woman in her 70s with acute or convalescent COVID-19. The specimen was peripheral blood.

This CDR3 is CASSLAASGRGEQFF. CDR3 DNA sequence: TGTGCCAGCAGCTTAGCGGCTAGCGGGAGGGGTGAGCAGTTCTTC. The chain links TRBV7-9 to TRBJ2-1; 12 positions agree with TRBD2. With 0 bases clipped from V and 9 bases from J, the junction kept 3 bases outside the gene matches. CDR1 is SEHNR and CDR2 is FQNEAQ in the germline V gene (reference sequence). The CDR3 has 15 residues.